Listed here are 11 T cell receptor beta chains from one sample, sequenced in a study of T cells in Graves' hyperthyroidism and ophthalmopathy. Amplification of TCR beta CDR3 regions used RNA as the template. First-round RT-PCR with HTBI primers amplified the TCR CDR3 region. TCRdb re-called the multiplex PCR reads with MiXCR, one entry per CDR3 protein. The top ten clones hold about 9.4% of a sample with approximately 740,000 distinct CDR3 sequences, 13% to 15% of them seen once. The sequenced material came from blood. The receptors stem from a woman aged 18 to 35 with Graves' hyperthyroidism.

The genes are TRBV9 and TRBJ2-1, with 11 positions matching TRBD2. V lost 3 bases and J lost 7; bases outside the gene matches: 12. CDR1 is SGDLS and CDR2 is YYNGEE in the germline V gene. The CDR3 is 17 amino acids. The CDR3 region has the DNA TGTGCCAGCAGCGCCATCAGTCTAGCGGGAGGTAGGAATGAGCAGTTCTTC. Translating gives CASSAISLAGGRNEQFF.

The genes are TRBV10-1 and TRBJ2-7; possibly TRBD1 for D (7 bases). The V end lost 2 bases, the J end lost 2 bases, and 10 bases lay between the germline ends. Germline CDR1 is WNHNN and CDR2 is SYGVQD (reference sequence). This CDR3 has 14 residues. CDR3 region: CASSEVRGAYEQYF. The CDR3 nucleotides are TGCGCCAGCAGTGAGGTCAGGGGGGCCTACGAGCAGTACTTC.

There are a few counts of this clonotype. This chain links TRBV7-9 with TRBJ2-1; no definite D call. Per the germline V gene, CDR1 is SEHNR and CDR2 is FQNEAQ (reference sequence). V was cut by 5 bases and J by 0 bases, with 23 bases left in between. The CDR3 consists of 19 residues. The CDR3 here is CASSQFPVGAPSSYNEQFF. For the CDR3, the DNA is TGTGCCAGCAGCCAGTTTCCAGTGGGCGCGCCGAGCTCCTACAATGAGCAGTTCTTC.

The rearrangement joins TRBV7-9 to TRBJ2-7; 7 nucleotides agree with TRBD2. Germline trimming cut 1 base from V and 4 bases from J; bases unmatched to any gene: 10. Germline V gene data show CDR1 as SEHNR and CDR2 as FQNEAQ (reference sequence). The CDR3 is made up of 16 amino acids. CDR3 loop: CASSLGGGSLKYEQYF. DNA for the CDR3: TGTGCCAGCAGCTTAGGCGGCGGGAGCCTTAAATACGAGCAGTACTTC. The entire variable domain, with the rest obtained from reference TRBV7-9 and TRBJ2-7, is as follows: DTGVSQNPRHKITKRGQNVTFRCDPISEHNRLYWYRQTLGQGPEFLTYFQNEAQLEKSRLLSDRFSAERPKGSFSTLEIQRTEQGDSAMYLCASSLGGGSLKYEQYFGPGTRLTVT.

Ten or more counts support this clonotype. The V call is TRBV2, the J call TRBJ2-1; tentative D call: TRBD2 (5 bases). CDR1 SNHLY and CDR2 FYNNEI come from the germline V gene. CDR3 length: 14 amino acids. V was trimmed by 6 bases and J by 4 bases, leaving 13 bases between them. The CDR3 nucleotides are TGTGCCAGCAGGTTAGCGATAACGTACAATGAGCAGTTCTTC. Translating it yields CASRLAITYNEQFF.

In this sample, this clonotype turned up many times. In nucleotides, the CDR3 is TGTGCCAGCAGCCTCACTAGCGGGGCGGGGGATACGCAGTATTTT. The encoded protein is CASSLTSGAGDTQYF. The chain uses TRBV12-3 or TRBV12-4 and TRBJ2-3, with 10 bases matching TRBD2. V dropped 6 bases and J dropped 6; count of bases not matched to a gene: 9. There are 15 residues in the CDR3.

This clonotype appeared many times. The chain has TRBV20-1 and TRBJ1-1; TRBD1 might be the D (5 bases). The V gene's germline CDR1 is DFQATT and CDR2 SNEGSKA (reference sequence). The ends were cut back, 7 bases at V and 4 bases at J, with 22 bases in the middle. The CDR3 totals 15 residues. This CDR3 reads CSGRDPRTRTTEAFF. In DNA form, the CDR3 reads TGCAGTGGCCGGGACCCAAGAACCCGCACCACTGAAGCTTTCTTT.

In the case of this clonotype: Since a much larger clone is just one base distant, this may be a read error. The V and J genes are TRBV7-8 and TRBJ2-1; no definite D call. V lost 1 base and J 2 bases, leaving 6 bases between the germline ends. The CDR3 runs to 14 residues. The V gene's germline CDR1 is SGHVS and CDR2 FQNEAQ. The CDR3 sequence is CASSLDPAYNEQFF. The CDR3, as DNA: TGTGCCAGCAGCTTAGATCCCGCCTACAATGAGCAGTTCTTC.

This clonotype turned up a few times. The CDR3 sequence: CSVWGQGNYGYTF. The DNA for the CDR3 is TGCAGCGTCTGGGGACAGGGTAACTATGGCTACACCTTC. The chain recombines TRBV29-1 with TRBJ1-2; 9 positions match TRBD1. V lost 6 bases, J lost 1 base, and 3 bases stayed unmatched. The CDR3 is made up of 13 amino acids. Germline loops: CDR1 SQVTM, CDR2 ANQGSEA.

This clonotype was counted many times. This chain uses TRBV11-2 with TRBJ2-5; no firm D call. This CDR3 spans 12 amino acids. The V end lost 3 bases, the J end lost 3 bases, and 5 bases lay between the germline ends. Germline lookup yields CDR1 SGHAT and CDR2 FQNNGV. Written as DNA, the CDR3 is TGTGCCAGCAGCTTCCGGAAAGAGACCCAGTACTTC. Protein product: CASSFRKETQYF.

This clonotype was observed a few times. The chain carries TRBV11-1 and TRBJ1-4; no clear D gene. V lost 3 bases, J lost 3 bases, and 8 bases lay in between. The germline CDR1 and CDR2 sequences are SGHAT and FQDESV (reference sequence). The CDR3 runs 14 residues. The CDR3 sequence is CASSFPGPNEKLFF. DNA for the CDR3: TGTGCCAGCAGCTTTCCCGGCCCTAATGAAAAACTGTTTTTT.